What follows are 26 T cell receptor beta chains derived from one specimen sequenced in a study of blood T cell repertoires in COVID-19. Repertoires were generated with immunoSEQ multiplex PCR, while TCRdb's copy carries only in-frame clones and drops some. The sample lists 65,000 to 70,000 clones, about 93% occurring once. Sequenced material: peripheral blood. These receptors originate from a man aged 70-80 years with active COVID-19.

The rearrangement uses TRBV2 and TRBJ1-2; a possible D gene is TRBD1 (5 bases). Trimming pared 6 bases from V and 0 bases from J, leaving 11 bases between. The CDR3 is 14 residues long. Per germline, CDR1 SNHLY and CDR2 FYNNEI. The CDR3 DNA sequence: TGTGCCAGCAGGGGGGACTCCTCTAACTATGGCTACACCTTC. Amino acid sequence: CASRGDSSNYGYTF.

The chain is built from TRBV27 and TRBJ1-3, with D possibly TRBD1 on 6 matching bases. CDR3 size: 17 residues. CDR1 MNHEY and CDR2 SMNVEV come from the germline V gene (reference sequence). Between the trimmed V and J ends, which lost 5 bases and 7 bases, there was a span of 24 bases. CDR3 DNA: TGTGCCAGCAGTCGGTACAGGGATTACTCTGGACGGAACACCATATATTTT. This codes for CASSRYRDYSGRNTIYF.

V usage is TRBV9 and J usage is TRBJ1-5, with no clear D. The CDR3 consists of 15 residues. The germline V gene has CDR1 SGDLS and CDR2 YYNGEE. With 0 bases removed from V and 2 bases from J, the gap between germline ends came to 9 bases. CDR3 sequence reads: CASSVGESRNQPQHF. In DNA, the CDR3 is TGTGCCAGCAGCGTAGGAGAGTCACGCAATCAGCCCCAGCATTTT.

V gene TRBV7-9 combines with J gene TRBJ1-2, with D possibly TRBD1 on 6 matching bases. CDR1 is SEHNR and CDR2 is FQNEAQ in the germline V gene (reference sequence). Trimming left V 8 bases short and J 3 bases short, with 16 bases between. The CDR3 has 14 amino acids. The CDR3 sequence is CASLGGGADYGYTF. DNA for the CDR3: TGTGCCAGCCTAGGGGGGGGCGCGGACTATGGCTACACCTTC.

The chain employs TRBV5-8 and TRBJ2-5, with D possibly matching TRBD1 (5 bases). This CDR3 contains 14 residues. V shed 6 bases and J shed 1 base, with 13 bases lying between them. The germline gives CDR1 SGHTS, CDR2 YDEGEE. In DNA, the CDR3 is TGTGCCAGCACCCCGATGGGGCGCCAAGAGACCCAGTACTTC. It specifies CASTPMGRQETQYF.

The DNA for the CDR3 is TGTGCCAGCTCTTCCGCAGGTGAAGCTTTCTTT. The encoded protein is CASSSAGEAFF. This chain links TRBV18 with TRBJ1-1; the D is unclear. The germline V gene encodes CDR1 KGHSH and CDR2 LQKENI. This CDR3 has 11 amino acids. V gave up 6 bases and J gave up 7 bases, with 9 bases separating them.

The chain carries TRBV5-5 and TRBJ2-5; D unresolved. CDR1 is SGHKS and CDR2 is YYEKEE in the germline V gene (reference sequence). With 4 bases removed from V and 5 bases from J, the gap between germline ends came to 12 bases. The CDR3 is made up of 13 amino acids. The CDR3 DNA reads TGTGCCAGCAGCGCGACTCCCACGGAGACCCAGTACTTC. This encodes CASSATPTETQYF. The full variable domain, in which reference TRBV5-5 and TRBJ2-5 provide the parts outside the CDR3, is DAGVTQSPTHLIKTRGQQVTLRCSPISGHKSVSWYQQVLGQGPQFIFQYYEKEERGRGNFPDRFSARQFPNYSSELNVNALLLGDSALYLCASSATPTETQYFGPGTRLLVL.

This chain connects TRBV29-1 to TRBJ1-2, with D perhaps TRBD1 (6 bases). Trimming cost V 7 bases and J 0 bases, with 9 bases left between them. The CDR3 is 12 residues long. Germline lookup yields CDR1 SQVTM and CDR2 ANQGSEA. The CDR3 region has the DNA TGCAGCGCCTCAGGGGCTAACTATGGCTACACCTTC. Protein product: CSASGANYGYTF.

This clone was observed once. V usage is TRBV3-1 (or the pseudogene TRBV3-2) and J usage is TRBJ2-7; 9 bases line up with TRBD1. This CDR3 comprises 18 residues. Germline V lookup: CDR1 LGHDT, CDR2 YNNKEL (reference sequence). With 0 bases clipped from V and 3 bases from J, the junction kept 12 bases outside the gene matches. Written as DNA, the CDR3 is TGTGCCAGCAGCCAAGAACTTCAACCGGGACAGGGCTACTACGAGCAGTACGTC. Residues: CASSQELQPGQGYYEQYV.

The V and J genes are TRBV19 and TRBJ1-2; D may be TRBD1 (5 bases). The length of the CDR3 is 15 residues. V gave up 1 base and J gave up 4 bases, with 13 bases separating them. Germline CDR1 and CDR2: LNHDA and SQIVND (reference sequence). The CDR3 protein is CASSIVDRSTYGYTF. CDR3 bases: TGTGCCAGTAGTATAGTAGACAGATCAACCTATGGCTACACCTTC. Drawing the rest from reference TRBV19 and TRBJ1-2, the complete variable domain is DGGITQSPKYLFRKEGQNVTLSCEQNLNHDAMYWYRQDPGQGLRLIYYSQIVNDFQKGDIAEGYSVSREKKESFPLTVTSAQKNPTAFYLCASSIVDRSTYGYTFGSGTRLTVV.

This clone was picked up a small number of times. J is TRBJ2-5 and V is TRBV6-4; 7 nucleotides align to TRBD2. The CDR3 totals 15 residues. After removal of 4 bases from V and 4 bases from J, the junction contained 9 bases not matched to a gene. Germline CDR1 reads MRHNA; CDR2 reads SNTAGT. In DNA, the CDR3 is TGTGCCAGCAGTGTCGAATACGGGGGGTCAGAGACCCAGTACTTC. Its protein product is CASSVEYGGSETQYF.

The chain combines TRBV2 with TRBJ1-6; D gene uncertain. Trimming removed 2 bases from V and 4 bases from J, with 6 bases in between. The CDR3 runs to 14 residues. The V gene's germline CDR1 is SNHLY and CDR2 FYNNEI. This CDR3 is CASSEQAYNSPLHF. In DNA, the CDR3 is TGTGCCAGCAGTGAACAGGCTTATAATTCACCCCTCCACTTT.

The chain joins TRBV7-9 to TRBJ2-5; D unclear. Germline CDR1 SEHNR, CDR2 FQNEAQ (reference sequence). The CDR3 contains 15 residues. Trimming took 0 bases from V and 5 from J, leaving 13 bases between them. CDR3 nucleotide sequence: TGTGCCAGCAGCTTAGCAGTCGGCTGGGCGGAGACCCAGTACTTC. Protein product: CASSLAVGWAETQYF.

The rearrangement joins TRBV19 to TRBJ2-3; TRBD2 agrees at 8 bases. J lost 0 bases, V lost 1 base, and 6 bases had no gene match. Germline CDR1 is LNHDA and CDR2 is SQIVND (reference sequence). CDR3 length: 17 residues. The CDR3 here is CASSIVILADSTDTQYF. CDR3 nucleotides: TGTGCCAGTAGTATAGTGATACTAGCGGACAGCACAGATACGCAGTATTTT.

The chain carries TRBV4-3 and TRBJ1-4; 10 bases fit TRBD1. J lost 8 bases, V lost 4 bases, and 4 bases had no gene match. This CDR3 comprises 14 residues. Germline loops: CDR1 LGHNA, CDR2 YSLEER. The CDR3 spells CASSPGTGVEKLFF. CDR3 DNA: TGCGCCAGCAGCCCGGGGACAGGGGTGGAAAAACTGTTTTTT.

This clone came up once. V gene TRBV5-4 combines with J gene TRBJ1-1; D is undetermined. Trimming shortened V by 3 bases and J by 0 bases, and 12 bases separated the two germline ends. This CDR3 has 15 residues. In germline, CDR1 is SGHNT, CDR2 YYREEE (reference sequence). The CDR3 DNA is TGTGCCAGCAGCTCCCCCCGCGGTGTGAACACTGAAGCTTTCTTT. The encoded protein is CASSSPRGVNTEAFF.

The chain has TRBV4-3 and TRBJ2-3; 7 bases fit TRBD1. With V trimmed by 4 bases and J by 1 base, 5 bases remained unmatched. Germline-derived CDR1 and CDR2 are LGHNA and YSLEER. This CDR3 has 15 amino acids. DNA of the CDR3: TGCGCCAGCAGCCTCCAGGGGACAGGCACAGATACGCAGTATTTT. Its translation: CASSLQGTGTDTQYF.

The J gene is TRBJ1-6, the V gene TRBV7-3; TRBD1 is a possible D gene (6 bases). This CDR3 comprises 17 residues. V lost 1 base, J lost 10 bases, and 20 bases lay in between. Germline assignment: CDR1 SGHTA and CDR2 FQGTGA. Here the CDR3 DNA reads TGTGCCAGCAGCTTAATCCGCGACAGGACGGGTCGGTCACCCCTCCACTTT. It is translated as CASSLIRDRTGRSPLHF.

This sequence joins TRBV24-1 and TRBJ2-1; TRBD1 aligns across 7 bases. Unmatched junction bases numbered 3, after V lost 5 bases and J lost 0 bases. Germline V lookup: CDR1 KGHDR, CDR2 SFDVKD. The CDR3 consists of 15 residues. The CDR3 DNA is TGTGCCACCAGTGGGGACAGTAGCTCCTACAATGAGCAGTTCTTC. This encodes CATSGDSSSYNEQFF.

This chain links TRBV6-2 or TRBV6-3 with TRBJ2-2; D is undetermined. With 4 bases removed from V and 7 bases from J, the gap between germline ends came to 7 bases. CDR1 is MNHEY and CDR2 is SVGEGT in the germline V gene. CDR3 length equals 12 residues. The CDR3 here is CASSSPVGELFF. CDR3 nucleotides: TGTGCCAGCAGTTCCCCGGTCGGGGAGCTGTTTTTT.

This chain joins TRBV24-1 and TRBJ2-2; 7 bases match TRBD1. The ends lost 5 bases at V and 5 bases at J; junction bases unmatched: 7. Germline V gives CDR1 KGHDR, CDR2 SFDVKD. CDR3 length: 15 amino acids. The CDR3 region has the DNA TGTGCCACCAGTGTCTCAGGGGGTGGGACCGGGGAGCTGTTTTTT. Protein: CATSVSGGGTGELFF.

V and J are TRBV7-6 and TRBJ2-3; a weak D match, TRBD1 (6 bases). V lost 1 base, J lost 2 bases, and 7 bases lay in between. The CDR3 is made up of 14 amino acids. CDR1 and CDR2 from the germline V gene are SGHVS and FNYEAQ. CDR3: CASSLGQATDTQYF. CDR3 DNA sequence: TGTGCCAGCAGCTTAGGACAGGCCACAGATACGCAGTATTTT.

The genes are TRBV28 and TRBJ1-2; D ambiguous. Between the trimmed V and J ends, which lost 7 bases and 7 bases, there was a span of 13 bases. Germline CDR1 is MDHEN and CDR2 is SYDVKM. This CDR3 has 12 residues. The CDR3 DNA sequence: TGTGCCAGCACCTGGAGGGTGGGTGGCTACACCTTC. It specifies CASTWRVGGYTF.

J is TRBJ2-5 and V is TRBV7-6, with 10 positions matching TRBD2. Germline V CDR1 and CDR2: SGHVS, FNYEAQ. V shed 2 bases, J shed 2 bases, and the junction held 5 bases outside the gene matches. This CDR3 has 16 residues. Here the CDR3 DNA reads TGTGCCAGCAGCTTAAAGGGACTAGCGCTTCAAGAGACCCAGTACTTC. Protein product: CASSLKGLALQETQYF.

The chain joins TRBV6-1 to TRBJ1-2, with 7 nucleotides matching TRBD1. With 0 bases clipped from V and 4 bases from J, the junction kept 5 bases outside the gene matches. This CDR3 has 15 amino acids. Germline CDR1 reads MNHNS; CDR2 reads SASEGT. CDR3 coding DNA: TGTGCCAGCAGTGAAGCAGGAGGGGGCAGCTATGGCTACACCTTC. This translates into CASSEAGGGSYGYTF.

The rearrangement uses TRBV5-6 and TRBJ2-1, with 11 nucleotides matching TRBD2. V was clipped by 1 base and J by 4 bases; unmatched bases: 1. The CDR3 is 15 amino acids. Germline loops: CDR1 SGHDT, CDR2 YYEEEE. The CDR3 DNA is TGTGCCAGCAGCTTGACTAGCGGGGGATACAATGAGCAGTTCTTC. This codes for CASSLTSGGYNEQFF.